One T cell receptor beta chain is described in this entry. Antigen: not known. The source of the sample is a study of cytomegalovirus exposure and HLA in healthy donors. The overall study: As released early, the data held roughly 85 million unique TCRs from HLA-typed donors. Study-level results: A prior analysis recorded that most TCR beta V segments were productive about 87% or about 30% of the time. Cytomegalovirus association was assigned to more than 150 TCR beta chains. The study assumed roughly uniform donor sequencing depth for presence/absence analyses.

With 60 Vbeta and 13 Jbeta primers, the PCR was carried out. Method: immunoSEQ multiplex PCR; TCRdb's copy keeps in-frame clones and lacks some. The sample lists fewer than 180,000 clones; approximately 60% were seen once. Germline lookup yields CDR1 SGHNT and CDR2 YYREEE (reference sequence). Trimming took 0 bases from V and 5 from J; bases not matched to a gene: 7. This CDR3 region has 16 residues. This chain links TRBV5-4 with TRBJ2-7, with 11 bases that match TRBD2. The receptor's source is a woman in her sixties in good health and CMV-seropositive. The specimen was PBMCs. For the CDR3, the DNA is TGTGCCAGCAGCTTGGGAGCTAGCGGGAGGCCCCACGAGCAGTACTTC. Its protein is CASSLGASGRPHEQYF.